This entry describes one TCR beta chain. TCRdb analysed the RT-PCR reads with MiXCR anew, one entry per CDR3 protein. Of around 700,000 distinct CDR3 sequences detected, 12% to 15% appear once; the ten largest clones hold 3.6%. Germline V gene data show CDR1 as MGHDK and CDR2 as SYGVNS. With V trimmed by 2 bases and J by 5 bases, 2 bases remained unmatched. This CDR3 has 16 residues. The chain uses TRBV25-1 and TRBJ2-1; 14 bases align to TRBD2. The source of this sequence is a female donor in good health, serving as a healthy control. Sequencing was carried out using memory CD4+ T cells from blood. The CDR3 bases are TGTGCCAGCAGTGAAGGGACTAGCGGGAGCCACAATGAGCAGTTCTTC. Translation gives CASSEGTSGSHNEQFF.